This note documents a single T cell receptor beta chain sequence. Its antigen is not identified. This record comes from a study of T cells in Graves' hyperthyroidism and ophthalmopathy. Study at large: Once the initial diagnosis was made, peripheral blood was obtained before any treatment.

In making diagnoses, clinical symptoms, serum thyroxine and TRAb, thyroid ultrasound and orbital computed tomography were all used. The CDR3 consists of 16 residues. V was pared by 2 bases and J by 2 bases, with 13 bases between. Study results and limitations: Ophthalmopathy was predicted by the model a median of roughly 6 months ahead of onset. Within blood appeared most thyroid clonotypes that had expanded above 0.001.

Template material for amplifying TCR beta CDR3 regions consisted of RNA transcripts. The HTBI primer set served for first-round RT-PCR of the TCR CDR3. TCRdb re-analysed the multiplex PCR reads in MiXCR, keeping a single row per CDR3 protein. The data show a few hundred thousand distinct CDR3 sequences, with about 17% seen just once and roughly 44% held by the top ten. This receptor was taken from a man aged 35-49 years with Graves' hyperthyroidism. Material: blood. The gene calls are TRBV12-3 or TRBV12-4 and TRBJ1-3; D is unresolved. The chain's CDR3 is CASSLIPGPTGNTIYF. CDR3 coding DNA: TGTGCCAGCAGTTTAATACCCGGGCCGACTGGAAACACCATATATTTT.